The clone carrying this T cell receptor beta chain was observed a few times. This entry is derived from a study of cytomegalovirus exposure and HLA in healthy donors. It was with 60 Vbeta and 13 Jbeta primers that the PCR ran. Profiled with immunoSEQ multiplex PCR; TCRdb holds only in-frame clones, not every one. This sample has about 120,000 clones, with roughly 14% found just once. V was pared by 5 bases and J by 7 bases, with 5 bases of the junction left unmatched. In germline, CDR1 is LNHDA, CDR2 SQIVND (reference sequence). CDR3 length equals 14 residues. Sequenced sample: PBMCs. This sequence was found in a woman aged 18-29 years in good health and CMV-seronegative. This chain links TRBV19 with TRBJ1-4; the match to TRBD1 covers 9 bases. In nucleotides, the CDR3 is TGTGCCAGTAGTGACGGGACAGGGTCTGAAAAACTGTTTTTT. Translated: CASSDGTGSEKLFF. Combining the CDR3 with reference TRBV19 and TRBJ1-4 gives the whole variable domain DGGITQSPKYLFRKEGQNVTLSCEQNLNHDAMYWYRQDPGQGLRLIYYSQIVNDFQKGDIAEGYSVSREKKESFPLTVTSAQKNPTAFYLCASSDGTGSEKLFFGSGTQLSVL.